A selection of T cell receptor beta chains follows, all from one sample in a study of blood T cell repertoires in COVID-19. TCRdb's table, derived via immunoSEQ multiplex PCR, lists solely in-frame clones and lacks some. This table holds 70,000 or so clones, more than 75% found once. Sample: peripheral blood. The receptor source for this set is a human donor in a cohort sampled during active COVID-19. The CDR3 runs from the conserved cysteine through the conserved F or W. D genes are given only for firm matches. Only some rows state a clone size, as once, few, many or a class for expanded clones.

d_gene	v_gene	j_gene	abundance	CDR3nt	CDR3aa
TRBD2	TRBV6-5	TRBJ2-1	NA	TGTGCCAGCATTTCCGGGACTAGTTGGGAGCAGTTCTTC	CASISGTSWEQFF
TRBD2	TRBV4-2	TRBJ2-7	once	TGTGCCAGCAGCCAAGATATCGAGACTAGCACCTTCTACGAGCAGTACTTC	CASSQDIETSTFYEQYF
NA	TRBV5-1	TRBJ1-1	few	TGCGCCAGCAGCCCACTTACAGGCTACACTGAAGCTTTCTTT	CASSPLTGYTEAFF
NA	TRBV3-1/TRBV3-2	TRBJ1-5	NA	TGTGCCAGCAGCCATTGGGGGGTCAGGCAGCCCCAGCATTTT	CASSHWGVRQPQHF
NA	TRBV18	TRBJ1-1	NA	TGTGCCAGCTCAATAGACATTATGAACACTGAAGCTTTCTTT	CASSIDIMNTEAFF
TRBD2	TRBV11-3	TRBJ2-7	few	TGTGCCAGCAGCCAACGGGGGGAAACCTACGAGCAGTACTTC	CASSQRGETYEQYF
NA	TRBV14	TRBJ1-3	once	TGTGCCAGCAGCCAAGTCGGGTACTCTGGAAACACCATATATTTT	CASSQVGYSGNTIYF
NA	TRBV5-6	TRBJ2-3	NA	TGTGCCAGCAGACCTAATCCTAGCACAGATACGCAGTATTTT	CASRPNPSTDTQYF
TRBD2	TRBV7-8	TRBJ2-7	NA	TGTGCCAGCAGCAGGACTAGCGGAAACTACGAGCAGTACTTC	CASSRTSGNYEQYF
TRBD1	TRBV2	TRBJ2-7	NA	TGTGCCAGCGGTTCGACAGGGAATTACGAGCAGTACTTC	CASGSTGNYEQYF
TRBD1	TRBV27	TRBJ1-5	NA	TGTGCCAGCAGTTTCGCTTTTACAGGGGTGGATCAGCCCCAGCATTTT	CASSFAFTGVDQPQHF